The rows below give T cell receptor beta chains drawn from one sample of a study of cytomegalovirus exposure and HLA in healthy donors. Clones were sequenced by immunoSEQ multiplex PCR, and TCRdb holds only the in-frame ones, with some missing. Found here are about 140,000 clones, approximately 94% of them singletons; the top ten hold 1.5% to 2%. Sequencing used PBMCs. The receptors were gathered from a man aged 18 to 29 in good health and CMV-seropositive. Both conserved end residues are part of each CDR3. The D gene is left open where the match is weak. For some rows the clone size is stated as once, few or many, or as a class when expanded; others skip it.

D: TRBD1; V: TRBV10-1; size: many; J: TRBJ2-7; DNA: TGCGCCAGCAGTGCCGGGACAGGGGGCTACGAGCAGTACTTC; CDR3: CASSAGTGGYEQYF
D: TRBD1; V: TRBV19; size: .; J: TRBJ2-1; DNA: TGTGCCAGTAGTTCGGACAGGGGGATCGACAATGAGCAGTTCTTC; CDR3: CASSSDRGIDNEQFF
D: .; V: TRBV11-2; size: .; J: TRBJ1-2; DNA: TGTGCCAGCAGCACTACAAGCCACAGGGTGAATGGCTACACCTTC; CDR3: CASSTTSHRVNGYTF
D: .; V: TRBV11-3; size: .; J: TRBJ2-3; DNA: TGTGCCAGCAGCTCGGGGACTGTGGATACGCAGTATTTT; CDR3: CASSSGTVDTQYF
D: .; V: TRBV5-1; size: .; J: TRBJ1-5; DNA: TGCGCCAGCAGCTTGGGAACAGATAGCAATCAGCCCCAGCATTTT; CDR3: CASSLGTDSNQPQHF
D: TRBD1; V: TRBV6-1; size: .; J: TRBJ2-2; DNA: TGTGCCAGCAGTCGACAGGGGGCAGGGGCCGGGGAGCTGTTTTTT; CDR3: CASSRQGAGAGELFF
D: TRBD1; V: TRBV4-2; size: .; J: TRBJ1-2; DNA: TGTGCCAGCAGCCAAGATCAAACAGGGGCGGTTGGCTACACCTTC; CDR3: CASSQDQTGAVGYTF
D: .; V: TRBV7-6; size: .; J: TRBJ1-1; DNA: TGTGCCAGCAGCTTAGACCGTCAGGGACAAGACACTGAAGCTTTCTTT; CDR3: CASSLDRQGQDTEAFF
D: TRBD2; V: TRBV27; size: .; J: TRBJ2-1; DNA: TGTGCCGAGCAGGAAGGGACTAGCGGGAGTATCATAGGGAATGAGCAGTTCTTC; CDR3: CAEQEGTSGSIIGNEQFF
D: TRBD2; V: TRBV13; size: .; J: TRBJ2-1; DNA: TGTGCCAGCAGCTCCAGTAGCGTCCAATTTCCGGGACTACGAGGAGGGCTTAATGAGCAGTTCTTC; CDR3: CASSSSSVQFPGLRGGLNEQFF
D: TRBD2; V: TRBV18; size: .; J: TRBJ2-7; DNA: TGTGCCAGCTCGCCCCGGTCCCGACTAGCGGGAGGCGAGCAGTACTTC; CDR3: CASSPRSRLAGGEQYF
D: .; V: TRBV7-2; size: .; J: TRBJ2-1; DNA: TGTGCCAGCAGCTTAGGACAGAACAATGAGCAGTTCTTC; CDR3: CASSLGQNNEQFF
D: TRBD1; V: TRBV5-4; size: once; J: TRBJ1-2; DNA: TGTGCCAGCAGCTTGAGGGGGACAGGGCCTAGTGGCTACACCTTC; CDR3: CASSLRGTGPSGYTF
D: .; V: TRBV7-2; size: .; J: TRBJ2-7; DNA: TGTGCCAGCAGCTTATTTGAGGGAGCCTACGAGCAGTACTTC; CDR3: CASSLFEGAYEQYF
D: .; V: TRBV7-2; size: .; J: TRBJ2-5; DNA: TGTGCCAGCAGCTTAGACAGGGAGACCCAGTACTTC; CDR3: CASSLDRETQYF
D: TRBD1; V: TRBV6-1; size: .; J: TRBJ1-5; DNA: TGTGCCAGCAGGGGAATGACAGGGGGAGGACAGCCCCAGCATTTT; CDR3: CASRGMTGGGQPQHF
D: .; V: TRBV6-1; size: once; J: TRBJ2-7; DNA: TGTGCCAGTGGGATGGGTCCAGGGTCCCACTACGAGCAGTACTTC; CDR3: CASGMGPGSHYEQYF
D: TRBD2; V: TRBV28; size: few; J: TRBJ2-2; DNA: TGTGCCAGCAGTCCCCGGACTAGCACCGGGGAGCTGTTTTTT; CDR3: CASSPRTSTGELFF
D: TRBD2; V: TRBV6-5; size: .; J: TRBJ2-3; DNA: TGTGCCAGCAGTTTTAGCGGGTCTAGCACAGATACGCAGTATTTT; CDR3: CASSFSGSSTDTQYF
D: .; V: TRBV4-2; size: .; J: TRBJ1-2; DNA: TGTGCCAGCAGCCAGGAGAGAGACTACACCTTC; CDR3: CASSQERDYTF
D: TRBD2; V: TRBV5-4; size: .; J: TRBJ2-1; DNA: TGTGCCAGCAGCTCAAGTGGACTAGCGGGAGAGTATGAGCAGTTCTTC; CDR3: CASSSSGLAGEYEQFF
D: .; V: TRBV2; size: .; J: TRBJ1-3; DNA: TGTGCCAGCAGGGAGGACAGCAATTACTCTGGAAACACCATATATTTT; CDR3: CASREDSNYSGNTIYF
D: .; V: TRBV19; size: .; J: TRBJ2-2; DNA: TGTGCCAGTTCTAACAGGCGACCGAACACCGGGGAGCTGTTTTTT; CDR3: CASSNRRPNTGELFF
D: TRBD1; V: TRBV9; size: .; J: TRBJ2-1; DNA: TGTGCCAGCAGCGTCCGGGACAGGGTTTACAATGAGCAGTTCTTC; CDR3: CASSVRDRVYNEQFF
D: .; V: TRBV2; size: .; J: TRBJ2-1; DNA: TGTGCCAGCAGTGAGGAGGGCCCGTCCTACAATGAGCAGTTCTTC; CDR3: CASSEEGPSYNEQFF
D: TRBD1; V: TRBV5-1; size: .; J: TRBJ2-2; DNA: TGCGCCAGCAGCTTAGACAGGGGAAACGGGGAGCTGTTTTTT; CDR3: CASSLDRGNGELFF
D: .; V: TRBV11-2; size: once; J: TRBJ2-6; DNA: TGTGCCAGCAGCTTGAGGGGTGCGGGGCACAACGTCCTGACTTTC; CDR3: CASSLRGAGHNVLTF
D: .; V: TRBV19; size: .; J: TRBJ2-5; DNA: TGTGCCAGTAGTGTTACAGGTGTTGCAGAGACCCAGTACTTC; CDR3: CASSVTGVAETQYF
D: TRBD2; V: TRBV19; size: .; J: TRBJ2-1; DNA: TGTGCCAGTAAGGTCGGACTAGCGGGAGAGTTTGATGAGCAGTTCTTC; CDR3: CASKVGLAGEFDEQFF
D: TRBD2; V: TRBV29-1; size: .; J: TRBJ2-3; DNA: TGCAGCGTAGCGGGAGGGCCGGGGACAGATACGCAGTATTTT; CDR3: CSVAGGPGTDTQYF
D: TRBD1; V: TRBV28; size: once; J: TRBJ2-6; DNA: TGTGCCAGTCACAGGGGTACTGGGGCCAACGTCCTGACTTTC; CDR3: CASHRGTGANVLTF
D: TRBD2; V: TRBV7-2; size: .; J: TRBJ2-3; DNA: TGTGCCAGCAGCCCTGATAGCGGGAGAACAGATACGCAGTATTTT; CDR3: CASSPDSGRTDTQYF
D: .; V: TRBV5-1; size: .; J: TRBJ2-3; DNA: TGCGCCAGCAGTTTCATTACTCTTGCGGGCACAGATACGCAGTATTTT; CDR3: CASSFITLAGTDTQYF
D: .; V: TRBV9; size: .; J: TRBJ2-7; DNA: TGTGCCAGCAGCGTTATGGGGGTTAGCGGAAGCGAGCAGTACTTC; CDR3: CASSVMGVSGSEQYF
D: TRBD2; V: TRBV2; size: .; J: TRBJ2-1; DNA: TGTGCCAGCAGTGAAGTGTCGGGACTAGCGGGAGCTTGGGGGGTCAACAATGAGCAGTTCTTC; CDR3: CASSEVSGLAGAWGVNNEQFF
D: .; V: TRBV11-1; size: .; J: TRBJ2-7; DNA: TGTGCCAGCAGCTTAAGGGGAGGGACAGGTTCCTACGAGCAGTACTTC; CDR3: CASSLRGGTGSYEQYF
D: TRBD1; V: TRBV5-1; size: .; J: TRBJ2-3; DNA: TGCGCCAGCAGCTGGGGACAGGGTGGCACAAATACGCAGTATTTT; CDR3: CASSWGQGGTNTQYF
D: TRBD2; V: TRBV27; size: .; J: TRBJ2-2; DNA: TGTGCCAGCAGCCATGGGACTAGCGGGAGGACCAGGATATCGGGGGAGCTGTTTTTT; CDR3: CASSHGTSGRTRISGELFF
D: TRBD1; V: TRBV6-5; size: .; J: TRBJ2-1; DNA: TGTGCCAGCAGGGACAGGGGTTACAATGAGCAGTTCTTC; CDR3: CASRDRGYNEQFF
D: .; V: TRBV10-3; size: .; J: TRBJ1-1; DNA: TGTGCCATCAGTGCACAGAGTAACACTGAAGCTTTCTTT; CDR3: CAISAQSNTEAFF
D: .; V: TRBV28; size: .; J: TRBJ1-5; DNA: TGTGCCAGCAGTTTGCGCTCGCAGCCCCAGCATTTT; CDR3: CASSLRSQPQHF
D: TRBD2; V: TRBV11-3; size: few; J: TRBJ2-3; DNA: TGTGCCAGCAGCACGCGACTAGCGTCAGATACGCAGTATTTT; CDR3: CASSTRLASDTQYF
D: TRBD2; V: TRBV9; size: .; J: TRBJ2-7; DNA: TGTGCCAGCAGCCCCCGTAGCGGGAGCTCCTACGAGCAGTACTTC; CDR3: CASSPRSGSSYEQYF
D: .; V: TRBV27; size: .; J: TRBJ2-2; DNA: TGTGCCAGCAGTTTTGGAGATGACACCGGGGAGCTGTTTTTT; CDR3: CASSFGDDTGELFF
D: .; V: TRBV6-5; size: .; J: TRBJ1-1; DNA: TGTGCCAGCAGTTACGGAGCAGAAATCATGAACACTGAAGCTTTCTTT; CDR3: CASSYGAEIMNTEAFF
D: TRBD2; V: TRBV13; size: .; J: TRBJ2-1; DNA: TGTGCCAGCAGCTTAGGCCTAACGGGAGGCTCCTACAATGAGCAGTTCTTC; CDR3: CASSLGLTGGSYNEQFF
D: .; V: TRBV7-2; size: .; J: TRBJ1-2; DNA: TGTGCCAGCACCGCAGGGACAGGCTACACCTTC; CDR3: CASTAGTGYTF
D: .; V: TRBV9; size: few; J: TRBJ1-1; DNA: TGTGCCAGCAGCCCAGGAACTGAAGCTTTCTTT; CDR3: CASSPGTEAFF
D: TRBD1; V: TRBV5-1; size: .; J: TRBJ2-3; DNA: TGCGCCAGCAGGGACGGGACAGGGGGTCGAACAGATACGCAGTATTTT; CDR3: CASRDGTGGRTDTQYF
D: TRBD2; V: TRBV11-2; size: .; J: TRBJ2-7; DNA: TGTGCCAGCAGGTCGGGTAGCGGGAGTTACGAGCAGTACTTC; CDR3: CASRSGSGSYEQYF
D: .; V: TRBV5-4; size: .; J: TRBJ2-3; DNA: TGTGCCAGCAGCTTGTCTAGCGCCTTGGGGGATACGCAGTATTTT; CDR3: CASSLSSALGDTQYF
D: .; V: TRBV2; size: once; J: TRBJ2-7; DNA: TGTGCCAGCACTATGGGGGGGCGCCCCTACGAGCAGTACTTC; CDR3: CASTMGGRPYEQYF
D: .; V: TRBV5-6; size: .; J: TRBJ1-1; DNA: TGTGCCAGCAGTCAAGGCCTGGGCAGAATGAACACTGAAGCTTTCTTT; CDR3: CASSQGLGRMNTEAFF
D: .; V: TRBV7-8; size: .; J: TRBJ1-2; DNA: TGTGCCAGCAGCTTAGTAGGACGCAGGGCTGGCTACACCTTC; CDR3: CASSLVGRRAGYTF
D: .; V: TRBV5-4; size: .; J: TRBJ2-3; DNA: TGTGCCAGCAGCTTAGCGGGCCATCGAGGAGATACGCAGTATTTT; CDR3: CASSLAGHRGDTQYF
D: .; V: TRBV7-2; size: .; J: TRBJ2-3; DNA: TGTGCCAGCAGGTCAAGGGCGGGAAAAGATACGCAGTATTTT; CDR3: CASRSRAGKDTQYF